This record covers a single TCR beta chain. These data come from a study of blood T cell repertoires in COVID-19. Original methodology: Using reference gene primer amplification, nucleated cell counts were estimated. Sequenced by immunoSEQ multiplex PCR; TCRdb stores in-frame clones only, minus some. V, J and clone size reflect that table, while D and trimming were determined from the DNA. The top ten hold roughly 3.4% of the sample, which has 300,000 to 450,000 clones, less than 85% seen once. CDR1 is ENHRY, CDR2 SYGVKD, per germline. CDR3 length equals 12 residues. The germline V and J ends were trimmed by 1 base and 8 bases, with 8 bases remaining between them.

The clonotype comes from a woman aged 18-30 years with acute or convalescent COVID-19. The material sequenced was peripheral blood. The J gene is TRBJ1-1, the V gene TRBV10-3; D possibly corresponds to TRBD1 (6 bases). The CDR3 nucleotides are TGTGCCATCAGTGAGTTCCAGGGGGAAGCTTTCTTT. Amino acids: CAISEFQGEAFF.